This T cell receptor (beta chain) appears in the sequencing data of a study of T cell repertoires in cytomegalovirus infection (dated by TCRdb to the late 2010s). About the study as a whole: The HLA type of each donor mattered for the analysis, because public TCR beta signatures pointed to carriage of CMV infection along with the matching HLA type. General study outcomes and caveats: The ex vivo response was dominated by HLA-C-restricted CMV-specific TCR beta clonotypes, which also provided the single most frequent clonotype in two of eight donors. Cumulative frequency of public TCR beta family members discriminated carriers of CMV infection plus the relevant HLA type in this cohort and an independent roughly 320-donor cohort.

To note about this clonotype: This clone's antigen is unknown. No qualities accompany the bases; no much larger clone lies one base away.

Reads for this sample came from an Illumina HiSeq 1500. TCRdb reprocessing: public reads trimmed at Q25 with fastp, clones called with MiXCR, in-frame beta chains kept. Under each unique CDR3 protein, matching rows form one entry showing the most common genes and DNA. This sample holds approximately 500,000 distinct CDR3 sequences; approximately 17% were observed only once. More than 20% of the sample belongs to the ten largest clones. The CDR3 runs 13 residues from the cysteine to the phenylalanine. Just the 39-base CDR3 DNA is kept, in frame starting at base 1. The germline V gene (reference sequence) provides CDR1 SGHNT and CDR2 YYREEE. V loses 6 bases, J loses 3 bases, and the germline ends lie 9 bases apart.

This TCR was recovered from a human donor in good health (CMV status not recorded). Some clones in this sample may be carry-over from other donors' samples. The sequenced sample was CD8+ T cells from PBMCs. In this chain, TRBV5-4 is recombined with TRBJ2-2, with no confident D gene call. The CDR3 in this case is CASTRPDTGELFF. The sequence in DNA is TGTGCCAGCACTCGACCTGACACCGGGGAGCTGTTTTTT. Joined to the reference TRBV5-4 and TRBJ2-2 proteins, this CDR3 gives the full variable domain: ETGVTQSPTHLIKTRGQQVTLRCSSQSGHNTVSWYQQALGQGPQFIFQYYREEENGRGNFPPRFSGLQFPNYSSELNVNALELDDSALYLCASTRPDTGELFFGEGSRLTVL.